This T cell receptor beta chain was sequenced in a study of T cell repertoires in cytomegalovirus infection. General observations from the study: Cumulative frequency (of public TCR beta family members) identified carriers of CMV plus the relevant HLA.

This clonotype has a handful of counts. Its antigen is unidentified. Germline assignment: CDR1 MNHEY and CDR2 SVGEGT. V lost 6 bases, J lost 5 bases, and 19 bases lay in between. The CDR3 is 15 amino acids. TCRdb redid the calling of the reads with MiXCR, one entry per CDR3 protein. This table has some 500,000 distinct CDR3 sequences, 30% to 40% appearing once. Sequenced here: cultured PBMCs, sampled from culture after CMV antigen stimulation. The sequence was collected from a human donor in good health (CMV status not recorded). Some clones in this sample may be carry-over from other donors' samples. The chain links TRBV6-2 or TRBV6-3 to TRBJ1-1; maybe TRBD1 (6 bases). Written as DNA, the CDR3 is TGTGCCAGCAGCCCCGGGGGGGGCGGAAGTACTGAAGCTTTCTTT. Its protein is CASSPGGGGSTEAFF.